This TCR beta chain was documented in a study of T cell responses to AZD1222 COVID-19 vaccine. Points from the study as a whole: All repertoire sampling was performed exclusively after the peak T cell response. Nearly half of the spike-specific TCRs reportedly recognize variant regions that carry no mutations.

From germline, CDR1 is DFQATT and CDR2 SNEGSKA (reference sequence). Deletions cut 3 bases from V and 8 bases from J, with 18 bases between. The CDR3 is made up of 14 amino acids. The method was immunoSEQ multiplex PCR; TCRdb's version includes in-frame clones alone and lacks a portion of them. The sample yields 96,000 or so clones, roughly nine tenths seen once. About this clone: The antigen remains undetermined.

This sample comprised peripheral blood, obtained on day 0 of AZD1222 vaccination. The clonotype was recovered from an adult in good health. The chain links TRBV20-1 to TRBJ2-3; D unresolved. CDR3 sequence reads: CSASSGPNGRTQYF. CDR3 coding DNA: TGCAGTGCTAGTTCCGGGCCTAATGGTCGTACGCAGTATTTT.